Given below is one T cell receptor (beta chain) in context. One end of the junction fails to match germline, which may point to a read error. Looked up from germline, CDR1 is SSHAT and CDR2 is FNYEAQ (reference sequence). The CDR3 has 15 amino acids. The data originate from a study of blood T cell repertoires in COVID-19. For the study at large: Samples representing acute and convalescent COVID-19 were sourced from the United States, Italy and Spain. Sources were T cells, B-cell-depleted T cells, or PBMCs; the material itself was cDNA or gDNA.

Original processing notes: Reference gene primer amplification yielded estimated nucleated cell counts. The data were produced by immunoSEQ multiplex PCR, yet TCRdb's version contains in-frame clones alone and is incomplete. V and J calls and clone size come straight from that table; D and trimming were deduced from the DNA. Among around 59,000 clones listed, just over 85% were seen once. The gene calls are TRBV7-7 and TRBJ2-1; weak D call: TRBD2 (5 bases). Sequenced input: peripheral blood. This clonotype originated in a man in his 60s with acute or convalescent COVID-19. CDR3: CASSSGLTTYNEQFF. For the CDR3, the DNA is TGTGCTAGCAGCTCCGGACTGACGACCTACAATGAGCAGTTCTTC.